The next 2 T cell receptor beta chains were all read from a single sample in a study of molecular identifiers for immune sequencing clone quantification. TCRdb recomputed calls from the PCR reads with MiXCR, one row per CDR3 protein. Of approximately 97,000 distinct CDR3 sequences in the sample, more than 20% are singletons; the top ten hold 0.94%. Sequenced material: naive CD8+ T cells from blood, with Jurkat cell RNA spiked in. Indicated subset: FACS-sorted CD8+CD4-CCR7+CD45RA+ naive T cells. These receptor sequences come from a human donor in good health. Some libraries in this study had Jurkat cell RNA spiked in.

This clonotype was detected ten times or more. V and J are TRBV7-9 and TRBJ1-5; TRBD1 might be the D (5 bases). Trimming removed 3 bases from V and 5 bases from J, with 11 bases in between. Germline CDR1 reads SEHNR; CDR2 reads FQNEAQ (reference sequence). This CDR3 is 14 amino acids long. CDR3 region: CASSFGQGHQPQHF. The CDR3 nucleotides read TGTGCCAGCAGCTTTGGGCAGGGTCATCAGCCCCAGCATTTT.

A few counts support this clonotype. This chain uses TRBV12-3 or TRBV12-4 with TRBJ1-1; TRBD1 might be the D (5 bases). The CDR3 totals 13 residues. The ends were cut back, 10 bases at V and 4 bases at J, with 16 bases in the middle. DNA for the CDR3: TGTGCCACCATCGACAGAGGGGCCACTGAAGCTTTCTTT. Protein product: CATIDRGATEAFF.